This T cell receptor (beta chain) originates from a study of cytotoxic CD8 clonotypes in ibrutinib-treated CLL (dated by TCRdb to the early 2020s). Describing the broader study: In this cohort, approximately 15 patients were treatment-naive and roughly 10 were relapsed/refractory, while fewer than 18 had unmutated IGHV. Responses were partial in some 24 patients and complete in 2; after median around 68 months follow-up, about 15 stayed in remission and approximately 12 progressed. The response samples were drawn at a median of 12 months into treatment, with a range of roughly 6 to 36 months. On average, each sample had about 260,000 productive templates and under 95,000 productive rearrangements. Of the approximately 87 participants in the trial, approximately 26 had longitudinal samples available. Cryopreserved peripheral blood mononuclear cells were obtained before treatment, at response, and at either sustained remission or disease progression. Every remission and progressive disease sample was obtained while ibrutinib was still being received by the patients. The paper's findings and limits, for the study overall: Sustained-remission and progressing patients did not have matched sampling times, and lymph node repertoires were not examined. Baseline clonality exceeded that of age-matched healthy donors and correlated strongly with circulating CD8+ T-cell counts. Public clonotypes were found to be uncommon and were observed to contract or remain stable during treatment; the increase in clonality was shown to reflect expansion of private clonotypes at ibrutinib response. Clonality increased at ibrutinib response, stayed stable in sustained remission, and fell back toward baseline at progression.

Each clonotype received, on average, about 9.7x coverage in deep resolution sequencing performed on a MiSeq, where the target depth lay between 1 in 1 million and 1 in 200,000 T cells. The immunoSEQ hsTCRB Kit was used to generate TCR beta libraries. The paper's data handling went like this. ImmunoSEQ Data Assistant and ImmunoSEQ Analyzer were used for data analysis, and V, D and J genes were assigned according to IMGT definitions. Clonality, with values ranging from 0 to 1, was calculated as one minus the normalized Shannon entropy of productive rearrangement frequencies. Only overrepresented clonotypes making up at least 0.05% of each patient's repertoire were included in the public clonotype analysis. About a dozen repertoires from age-matched healthy donors, obtained from immuneACCESS, served as clonality controls. TCRdb re-hosts the immuneACCESS table, in-frame sequences only. Its copies lack some clones; in the studies checked, an unresolved V gene accounts for under half of them, and the cause for the rest is not known. For V, J and clone size, that table is used; D and trimming come from the DNA. The sample table records some 46,000 clones; roughly three quarters of these occur just once. Roughly 14% of the sample is taken by the ten largest.

CDR1 SGHRS and CDR2 YFSETQ are derived from the germline V gene. The CDR3 starts with the cysteine, ends with the phenylalanine, and has 15 residues. Of the read, only the CDR3 DNA is kept; its 45 bases are in frame from base 1. V is pared back by 0 bases and J by 6 bases, with 16 bases lying between the germline termini. In the paper's terms, the time point label means: about a year on ibrutinib. For TCR beta library preparation, approximately 2 micrograms of genomic DNA was extracted from cryopreserved PBMCs. High-throughput TCR beta sequencing was performed on longitudinal blood samples from CLL patients receiving ibrutinib monotherapy. The patients took part in an open-label, single-center phase 2 trial of ibrutinib monotherapy. Turning to this clone: It lacks a known antigen. No qualities accompany the bases; no much larger clone lies one base away.

The chain was built from TRBV5-1 and TRBJ2-7, with no reliable assignment of the D segment. The specimen was PBMCs, collected after 12 months of ibrutinib treatment. The receptor was derived from a human donor with chronic lymphocytic leukemia. The CDR3 loop reads CASSLAQKPVGEQYF. The sequence in DNA is TGCGCCAGCAGCTTGGCGCAAAAGCCCGTCGGCGAGCAGTACTTC.